This is a list of T cell receptor beta chains from one sample in a study of T cells expressing NK-cell markers. TCRdb reprocessed the 5' RACE reads and keeps a single row for each CDR3 protein, giving no DNA. In all, the sample yields 500,000 to 600,000 distinct CDR3 sequences. The sample was blood T cells: a sorted CD56 or NKG2C T cell subset, CD4+ or CD8+ T cells, or bulk PBMC T cells (not recorded which). The receptors come from a young man in good health. The CDR3 runs from the conserved cysteine through the conserved F or W. The order of the fields is V gene, J gene, CDR3 protein.

V: TRBV7-9
J: TRBJ2-7
CDR3: CASSSSGRAQNEQYF

V: TRBV4-3
J: TRBJ2-5
CDR3: CASSPGLAGFAETQYF

V: TRBV11-2
J: TRBJ1-1
CDR3: CASSLVFRTGSGEAFF

V: TRBV7-2
J: TRBJ2-7
CDR3: CASSSSSGLAYEQYF

V: TRBV6-4
J: TRBJ1-2
CDR3: CASSDSTAQETYGYTF

V: TRBV7-8
J: TRBJ2-3
CDR3: CASGGRITDTQYF

V: TRBV15
J: TRBJ1-2
CDR3: CATSRGGTGPGYTF

V: TRBV29-1
J: TRBJ2-7
CDR3: CSVSTGTSASYEQYF

V: TRBV5-1
J: TRBJ1-2
CDR3: CASSLVTGQGRHGYTF

V: TRBV25-1
J: TRBJ2-1
CDR3: CASSSGLTQFF